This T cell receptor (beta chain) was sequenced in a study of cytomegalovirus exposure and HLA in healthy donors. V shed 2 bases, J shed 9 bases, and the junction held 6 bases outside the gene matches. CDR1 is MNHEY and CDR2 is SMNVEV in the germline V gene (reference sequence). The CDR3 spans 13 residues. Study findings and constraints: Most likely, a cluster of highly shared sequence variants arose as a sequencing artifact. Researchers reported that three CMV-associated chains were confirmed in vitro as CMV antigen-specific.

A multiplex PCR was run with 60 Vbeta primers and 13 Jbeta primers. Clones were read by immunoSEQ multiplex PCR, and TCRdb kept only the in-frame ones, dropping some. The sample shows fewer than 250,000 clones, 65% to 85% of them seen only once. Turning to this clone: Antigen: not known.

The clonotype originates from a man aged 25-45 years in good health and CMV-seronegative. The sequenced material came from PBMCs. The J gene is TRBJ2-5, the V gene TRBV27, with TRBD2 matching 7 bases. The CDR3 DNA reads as TGTGCCAGCAGTTTAAATGGAGGGAGGGCCCAGTACTTC. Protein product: CASSLNGGRAQYF.